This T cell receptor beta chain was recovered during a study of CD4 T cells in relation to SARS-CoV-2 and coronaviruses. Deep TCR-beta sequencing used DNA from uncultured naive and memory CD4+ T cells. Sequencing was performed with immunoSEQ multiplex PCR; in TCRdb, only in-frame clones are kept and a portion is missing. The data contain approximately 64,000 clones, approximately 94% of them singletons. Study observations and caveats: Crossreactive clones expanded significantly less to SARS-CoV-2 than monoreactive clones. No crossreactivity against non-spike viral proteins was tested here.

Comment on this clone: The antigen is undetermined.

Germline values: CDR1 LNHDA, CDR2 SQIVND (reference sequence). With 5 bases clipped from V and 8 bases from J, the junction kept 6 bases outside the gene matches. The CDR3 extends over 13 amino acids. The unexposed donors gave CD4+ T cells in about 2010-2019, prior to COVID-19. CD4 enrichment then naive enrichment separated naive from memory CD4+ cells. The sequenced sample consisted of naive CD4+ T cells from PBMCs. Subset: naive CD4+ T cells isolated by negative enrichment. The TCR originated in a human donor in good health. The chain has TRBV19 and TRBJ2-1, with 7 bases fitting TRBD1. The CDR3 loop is CASSSRQGYEQFF. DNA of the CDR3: TGTGCCAGTAGTTCTCGACAGGGCTATGAGCAGTTCTTC.